The text below deals with one TCR beta chain. What antigen it recognizes has not been identified. The sample holds no much larger clone one base away, and base qualities are not on file. Sorted unstimulated T cells, along with proliferating T cells recovered from mixed lymphocyte reactions, underwent TCRbeta CDR3 sequencing. Fresh whole blood from nine to ten HLA-typed healthy donors was used as the source from which PBMCs were isolated. The source of the sample is a study of siplizumab effects on memory and regulatory T cells (dated by TCRdb to the late 2010s). Turning to the overall study: The study examined how the anti-CD2 antibody siplizumab affects alloreactive T-cell subsets in allogeneic mixed lymphocyte reactions built from human PBMCs.

The research as a whole found: Compared with memory T cells, unstimulated naive T cells appeared more diverse, and naive cells seemed to make a substantial contribution to the alloresponse. Among mappable alloreactive CD4+ clones, the Treg-derived fraction averaged about 70% with siplizumab versus about 27% in control reactions. Because sequences at frequencies below about 10^-5 were poorly captured, only a minor fraction of alloreactive clones could be mapped back to unstimulated subsets. The suppressive function of proliferating Tregs from siplizumab cultures was not functionally confirmed. The cumulative frequency of alloreactive sequences traceable to unstimulated CD4+ memory T cells was significantly reduced by siplizumab. A naive or memory phenotype could not be assigned to roughly 75-95% of proliferating CD4+ or CD8+ clones.

From its cysteine to its phenylalanine, the CDR3 spans 13 amino acids. Of all the DNA, just the CDR3 is kept, 39 bases in frame from base 1. CDR1 LGHNA and CDR2 YNFKEQ were looked up in the germline V gene. To prepare the library, the immunoSEQ multiplex PCR assay was applied. Roughly 10^5 TCR templates per sample were assayed on the deep sequencing platform. Genomic DNA extracted from sorted T cells was used for TCRbeta CDR3 sequencing. The paper's processing steps were these. The R programming language was used for the clonal analysis of the TCRbeta CDR3 data. Comparing unstimulated samples against CFSE-low samples taken after the reaction was how alloreactive CD4+ and CD8+ clones were defined. Regulatory or non-regulatory origin was assigned to alloreactive CD4+ clones by matching of sequences to sorted unstimulated Treg and non-Treg repertoires. Not all clones reach the TCRdb copy of this immuneACCESS table, which keeps in-frame sequences only. Checked studies attribute under half of the gap to unresolved V genes and leave the rest unexplained. The V and J calls and clone size come from that table; D and trimming were worked out from the DNA. Counted in this sample were some 97,000 clones; around 92% of them appeared once. Of the sample, about 2.6% falls within the top ten clones.

Sequenced material: CD4+ T cells sorted from blood. This sequence originates from a human donor in good health. Some clones in this sample may be carry-over from other donors' samples. The chain joins TRBV4-2 to TRBJ2-5; the D gene cannot be resolved reliably. The DNA end lines up better with TRBJ2-7; the J call may be wrong. The CDR3 loop reads CASSQIGRDEQYF. The DNA sequence is as follows: TGTGCCAGCAGCCAGATCGGACGGGACGAGCAGTACTTC.